This T cell receptor (beta chain) was found in a study of T cell responses to AZD1222 COVID-19 vaccine. The wider study: Recipients boosted at about 4 weeks or about 12 weeks are pooled.

To note about this clone: Its antigen is not identified.

Regarding the study as a whole: Spike-specific TCRs gained breadth and depth after people received two AZD1222 doses. Just six AZD1222 recipients were seropositive at baseline. Without day 14 samples, only post-peak T cell repertoires were studied.

The germline V gene has CDR1 SGHRS and CDR2 YFSETQ. Trimming removed 1 base from V and 0 bases from J; junction bases left unmatched: 11. The CDR3 has 20 amino acids. Profiling relied on immunoSEQ multiplex PCR, and the TCRdb table lists in-frame clones only, not all of them. The top ten clones hold 2.6% of a sample with approximately 160,000 clones, about 85% of them seen once. This receptor was obtained from an adult in good health. The chain carries TRBV5-1 and TRBJ2-2; TRBD2 aligns across 11 bases. Source: peripheral blood, taken on day 0 of AZD1222 vaccination. CDR3 protein: CASSLFLGSGRAANTGELFF. CDR3 bases: TGCGCCAGCAGCTTGTTCCTCGGTAGCGGGAGGGCCGCGAACACCGGGGAGCTGTTTTTT. The variable domain in full, with the rest retrieved from reference TRBV5-1 and TRBJ2-2, is KAGVTQTPRYLIKTRGQQVTLSCSPISGHRSVSWYQQTPGQGLQFLFEYFSETQRNKGNFPGRFSGRQFSNSRSEMNVSTLELGDSALYLCASSLFLGSGRAANTGELFFGEGSRLTVL.